One T cell receptor (beta chain) is described in this entry. What it binds is unknown. The second PCR ran about 6 to 11 cycles with a sample-barcoded 5' primer and J-beta primers. TCRdb reanalysed the 5' RACE reads using MiXCR and keeps one entry per CDR3 protein. The table includes under 1,100,000 distinct CDR3 sequences, under 30% detected once. Each individual donor underwent a draw of about 11 milliliters of peripheral blood. This sample stems from a study of blood T cells in healthy people across ages. This CDR3 region has 14 residues. V shed 5 bases, J shed 7 bases, and the junction held 5 bases outside the gene matches. Looked up from germline, CDR1 is SEHNR and CDR2 is FQNEAQ (reference sequence). Study observations and caveats: Among long-lived donors, naive CD4+ cells were more numerous and diversity higher than in aged donors.

This same sample was also part of a study on T cells of mothers and their children. That investigation notes: RNA was extracted, and all of it went into cDNA synthesis at roughly 1.4 ug per 15 ul.

This chain joins TRBV7-9 and TRBJ1-1; 12 nucleotides line up with TRBD1. The receptor was derived from a girl aged 2 to 10 in good health. Source material: blood. In DNA form, the CDR3 reads TGTGCCAGCAGCCACCGGGACAGGGGGCATGAAGCTTTCTTT. Protein product: CASSHRDRGHEAFF.